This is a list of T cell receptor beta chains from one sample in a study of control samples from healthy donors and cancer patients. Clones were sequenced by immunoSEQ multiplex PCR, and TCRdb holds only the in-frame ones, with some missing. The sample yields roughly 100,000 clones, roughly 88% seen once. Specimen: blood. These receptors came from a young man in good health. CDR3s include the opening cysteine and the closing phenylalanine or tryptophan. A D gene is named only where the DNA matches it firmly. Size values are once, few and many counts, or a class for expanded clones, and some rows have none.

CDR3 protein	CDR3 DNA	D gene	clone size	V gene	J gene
CASSLDTRGYGYTF	TGCGCCAGCAGTCTTGACACCCGGGGATATGGCTACACCTTC	NA	few	TRBV5-1	TRBJ1-2
CASSSGLAPNEQFF	TGTGCCAGCAGTTCTGGACTAGCCCCCAATGAGCAGTTCTTC	TRBD2	NA	TRBV5-6	TRBJ2-1
CASSPNRVEGKNIQYF	TGTGCCAGCTCACCGAACAGGGTCGAGGGCAAAAACATTCAGTACTTC	NA	NA	TRBV18	TRBJ2-4
CAHAIQGQGDGYTF	TGTGCCCACGCTATCCAGGGACAGGGCGATGGCTACACCTTC	TRBD1	NA	TRBV30	TRBJ1-2
CSVMTVTGNYEQYF	TGCAGCGTGATGACGGTGACTGGGAACTACGAGCAGTACTTC	NA	NA	TRBV29-1	TRBJ2-7
CASRFGGNTGELFF	TGCGCCAGCAGATTTGGGGGGAACACCGGGGAGCTGTTTTTT	NA	NA	TRBV5-1	TRBJ2-2
CATSDPGLAGLDEQFF	TGTGCCACCAGTGATCCGGGACTAGCGGGACTCGATGAGCAGTTCTTC	TRBD2	few	TRBV24-1	TRBJ2-1
CASRQPGGDTQYF	TGCGCCAGCAGACAACCGGGAGGGGATACGCAGTATTTT	TRBD2	NA	TRBV4-1	TRBJ2-3
CTSSQKVGDEGYEQYF	TGCACCAGCAGCCAAAAAGTAGGAGACGAGGGCTACGAGCAGTACTTC	NA	NA	TRBV1	TRBJ2-7
CASSAGTRGYEQYF	TGTGCCAGCAGTGCCGGGACAAGGGGTTACGAGCAGTACTTC	NA	NA	TRBV6-6	TRBJ2-7
CASSTIAGGSTDTQYF	TGTGCCAGCAGCACAATAGCGGGAGGGAGCACAGATACGCAGTATTTT	TRBD2	NA	TRBV7-3	TRBJ2-3
CASSFVTGDIKNGYTF	TGTGCCAGCAGCTTCGTAACAGGGGACATCAAAAATGGCTACACCTTC	TRBD1	NA	TRBV7-2	TRBJ1-2
CASSLGGRSQPQHF	TGCGCCAGCAGCTTGGGGGGGCGTTCACAGCCCCAGCATTTT	NA	NA	TRBV5-1	TRBJ1-5
CASSYSILQGNSPLHF	TGTGCCAGCAGTTACTCGATCCTACAGGGGAATTCACCCCTCCACTTT	TRBD1	NA	TRBV6-5	TRBJ1-6
CASSQDLVPREQYF	TGTGCCAGCAGCCAAGATTTGGTACCCCGGGAGCAGTACTTC	NA	NA	TRBV3-1/TRBV3-2	TRBJ2-7
CAWSIYTEAFF	TGTGCCTGGAGTATTTACACTGAAGCTTTCTTT	NA	NA	TRBV30	TRBJ1-1
CASGLVRDGKPSSYNEQFF	TGTGCTAGTGGTTTGGTCCGGGACGGAAAACCGAGCTCCTACAATGAGCAGTTCTTC	NA	NA	TRBV12-5	TRBJ2-1
CASRGNSRRLLAHGYTF	TGTGCCAGTAGGGGGAATTCACGGAGATTACTTGCCCATGGCTACACCTTC	NA	NA	TRBV19	TRBJ1-2
CASSYEGVRVDIQYF	TGTGCCAGCAGTTACGAGGGAGTTCGGGTCGACATTCAGTACTTC	NA	NA	TRBV6-2/TRBV6-3	TRBJ2-4
CASSSQGNQPQHF	TGTGCCAGTTCCTCACAGGGAAATCAGCCCCAGCATTTT	NA	NA	TRBV19	TRBJ1-5
CASSVGQTNSGNTIYF	TGTGCCAGCAGCGTGGGACAGACAAACTCTGGAAACACCATATATTTT	TRBD1	NA	TRBV9	TRBJ1-3
CASSPRDRIREQYF	TGTGCCAGCAGCCCCAGGGACAGGATTCGCGAGCAGTACTTC	TRBD1	NA	TRBV7-9	TRBJ2-7
CASSARTGGITYEQYF	TGTGCCAGCAGTGCCAGGACAGGGGGTATCACCTACGAGCAGTACTTC	TRBD1	once	TRBV6-1	TRBJ2-7
CASSPTEDGYTF	TGTGCCAGCAGCCCGACAGAAGATGGCTACACCTTC	NA	NA	TRBV7-9	TRBJ1-2
CASSQDGGGGYNEQFF	TGTGCCAGCAGCCAAGATGGGGGCGGGGGCTACAATGAGCAGTTCTTC	NA	NA	TRBV3-1/TRBV3-2	TRBJ2-1
CASSWGQGVAGANVLTF	TGCGCCAGCAGCTGGGGACAGGGCGTTGCTGGGGCCAACGTCCTGACTTTC	TRBD1	NA	TRBV5-1	TRBJ2-6
CASSYSGRETAYEQYF	TGTGCCAGCAGTTACTCGGGGCGGGAGACCGCCTACGAGCAGTACTTC	TRBD2	NA	TRBV6-5	TRBJ2-7
CASSFFLPSTDTQYF	TGTGCCAGCAGTTTCTTCTTGCCTAGCACAGATACGCAGTATTTT	NA	NA	TRBV27	TRBJ2-3
CAFKGQGVSPLHF	TGTGCCTTCAAAGGACAGGGGGTCTCACCCCTCCACTTT	TRBD1	NA	TRBV30	TRBJ1-6
CASNAGRVGELFF	TGTGCCAGCAATGCAGGGCGAGTCGGGGAGCTGTTTTTT	NA	NA	TRBV5-4	TRBJ2-2
CASSPGYRGRSGNYGYTF	TGTGCCAGCAGCCCGGGGTACAGGGGGCGATCTGGGAACTATGGCTACACCTTC	TRBD1	NA	TRBV7-2	TRBJ1-2
CASSSWSGSGNTIYF	TGTGCCAGCAGCTCGTGGTCAGGATCTGGAAACACCATATATTTT	NA	NA	TRBV5-6	TRBJ1-3
CASSLRLGQNEQFF	TGTGCCAGCAGCTTAAGACTAGGCCAGAATGAGCAGTTCTTC	NA	NA	TRBV5-4	TRBJ2-1
CASSDRGGVNYGYTF	TGTGCCAGCAGTGATAGGGGGGGTGTGAACTATGGCTACACCTTC	NA	NA	TRBV2	TRBJ1-2
CSLLPDDNEQFF	TGCAGCCTCCTTCCAGACGACAATGAGCAGTTCTTC	NA	once	TRBV29-1	TRBJ2-1
CASSLLGAKGNTIYF	TGTGCCAGCAGCTTATTAGGGGCGAAGGGAAACACCATATATTTT	NA	NA	TRBV7-9	TRBJ1-3
CASSPGTGFGDTQYF	TGCGCCAGCAGCCCCGGGACAGGGTTTGGGGATACGCAGTATTTT	TRBD1	NA	TRBV4-1	TRBJ2-3
CASSDGTGKPSYEQYF	TGCGCCAGCAGCGACGGGACAGGTAAACCCTCCTACGAGCAGTACTTC	TRBD1	few	TRBV5-1	TRBJ2-7
CASSLGQGNYGYTF	TGTGCCAGCAGCTTGGGACAGGGTAACTATGGCTACACCTTC	TRBD1	NA	TRBV7-9	TRBJ1-2
CASSHQLAAHNEQFF	TGCGCCAGCAGCCATCAACTAGCGGCCCACAATGAGCAGTTCTTC	TRBD2	NA	TRBV4-1	TRBJ2-1
CASRPGTSFEAFF	TGTGCCAGCAGGCCCGGGACTTCCTTTGAAGCTTTCTTT	NA	NA	TRBV12-3/TRBV12-4	TRBJ1-1
CASSLSTGVGAGELFF	TGTGCCAGCAGTTTATCGACAGGGGTGGGAGCCGGGGAGCTGTTTTTT	TRBD1	NA	TRBV27	TRBJ2-2
CASSPELPAHLGNEQFF	TGTGCCAGCTCACCCGAACTTCCGGCTCACCTTGGCAATGAGCAGTTCTTC	NA	NA	TRBV18	TRBJ2-1
CASNQADTQYF	TGCGCCAGCAACCAGGCAGATACGCAGTATTTT	NA	NA	TRBV5-1	TRBJ2-3
CASSDATSGSFEQYF	TGTGCCAGCAGTGATGCGACTAGCGGGAGCTTCGAGCAGTACTTC	TRBD2	NA	TRBV2	TRBJ2-7
CASTPQGGLSEQYF	TGTGCCAGCACCCCTCAGGGGGGGTTGTCCGAGCAGTACTTC	NA	NA	TRBV6-2/TRBV6-3	TRBJ2-7
CASSRRERGPDKQYF	TGTGCCAGCAGCAGAAGGGAGAGAGGTCCTGATAAGCAGTATTTT	NA	NA	TRBV9	TRBJ2-3
CASSIASGTPAYEQYF	TGTGCCAGTAGTATAGCCTCCGGGACACCCGCCTACGAGCAGTACTTC	NA	NA	TRBV19	TRBJ2-7
CASSQGLQRAGGPGYTF	TGTGCCAGCAGCCAAGGTTTACAGCGAGCGGGGGGCCCTGGCTACACCTTC	NA	NA	TRBV3-1/TRBV3-2	TRBJ1-2
CASSLDYQETQYF	TGCGCCAGCAGCTTGGACTACCAAGAGACCCAGTACTTC	NA	once	TRBV5-1	TRBJ2-5
CASSSTAPETSASTDTQYF	TGCGCCAGCAGCTCCACCGCCCCCGAAACCTCAGCTAGCACAGATACGCAGTATTTT	NA	NA	TRBV4-1	TRBJ2-3
CAWRNTEAFF	TGTGCCTGGAGGAACACTGAAGCTTTCTTT	NA	NA	TRBV30	TRBJ1-1
CASRAGGETQYF	TGTGCCAGCAGGGCTGGGGGAGAGACCCAGTACTTC	NA	few	TRBV2	TRBJ2-5
CASSLSGLSAADTQYF	TGTGCCAGCAGTTTATCAGGTCTAAGCGCAGCAGATACGCAGTATTTT	NA	NA	TRBV27	TRBJ2-3
CASSHQTGQGSWDEQYF	TGTGCCAGCAGCCACCAAACCGGACAGGGATCATGGGACGAGCAGTACTTC	TRBD1	NA	TRBV7-9	TRBJ2-7